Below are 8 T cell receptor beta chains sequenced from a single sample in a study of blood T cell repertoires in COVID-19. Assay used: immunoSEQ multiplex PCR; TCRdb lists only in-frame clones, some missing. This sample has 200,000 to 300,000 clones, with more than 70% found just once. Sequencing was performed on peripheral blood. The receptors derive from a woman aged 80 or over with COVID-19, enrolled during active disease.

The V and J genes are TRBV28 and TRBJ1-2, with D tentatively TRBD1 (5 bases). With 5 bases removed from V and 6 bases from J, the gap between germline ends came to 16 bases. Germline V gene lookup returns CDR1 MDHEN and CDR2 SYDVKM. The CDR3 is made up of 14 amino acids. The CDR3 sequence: CASSLGALWNGYTF. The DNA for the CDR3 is TGTGCCAGCAGTCTAGGGGCGCTTTGGAATGGCTACACCTTC.

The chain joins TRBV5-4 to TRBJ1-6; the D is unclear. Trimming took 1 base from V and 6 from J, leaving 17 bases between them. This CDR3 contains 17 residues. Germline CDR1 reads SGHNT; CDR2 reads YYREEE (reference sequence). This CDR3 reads CASSLPPRLGGNSPLHF. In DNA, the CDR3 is TGTGCCAGCAGCTTGCCCCCACGGCTCGGCGGTAATTCACCCCTCCACTTT.

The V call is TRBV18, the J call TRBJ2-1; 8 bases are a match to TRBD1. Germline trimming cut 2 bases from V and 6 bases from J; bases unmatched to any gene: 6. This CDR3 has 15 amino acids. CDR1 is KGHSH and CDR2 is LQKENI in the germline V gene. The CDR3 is CASSPAQGAGNEQFF. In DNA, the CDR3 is TGTGCCAGCTCACCAGCCCAGGGGGCGGGCAATGAGCAGTTCTTC.

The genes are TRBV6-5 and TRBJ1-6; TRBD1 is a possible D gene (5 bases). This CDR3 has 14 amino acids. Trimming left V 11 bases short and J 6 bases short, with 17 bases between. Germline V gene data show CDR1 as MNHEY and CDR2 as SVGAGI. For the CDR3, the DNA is TGTGCCGGACGAGGGGAGGTCCGTAATTCACCCCTCCACTTT. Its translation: CAGRGEVRNSPLHF.

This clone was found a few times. CDR3 DNA: TGTGCCAGCAGCTTACAGGGGGCCGGGAACACTGAAGCTTTCTTT. Its protein is CASSLQGAGNTEAFF. The V gene is TRBV7-9, the J gene TRBJ1-1; 8 nucleotides align to TRBD1. With V trimmed by 2 bases and J by 1 base, 3 bases remained unmatched. The CDR3 consists of 15 residues. Looked up from germline, CDR1 is SEHNR and CDR2 is FQNEAQ (reference sequence).

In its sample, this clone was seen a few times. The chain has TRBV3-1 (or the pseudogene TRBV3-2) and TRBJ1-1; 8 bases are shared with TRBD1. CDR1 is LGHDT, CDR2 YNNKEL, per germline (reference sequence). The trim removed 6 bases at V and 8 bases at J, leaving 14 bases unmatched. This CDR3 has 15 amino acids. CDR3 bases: TGTGCCAGCAGACACGGGCAGGGGGCCACTTCAGAAGCTTTCTTT. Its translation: CASRHGQGATSEAFF.

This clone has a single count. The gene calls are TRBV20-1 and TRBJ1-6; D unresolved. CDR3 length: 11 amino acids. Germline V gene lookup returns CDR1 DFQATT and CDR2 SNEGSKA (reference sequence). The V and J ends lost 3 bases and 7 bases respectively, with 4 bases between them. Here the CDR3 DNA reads TGCAGTGCTAGCTTAAATTCACCCCTCCACTTT. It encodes CSASLNSPLHF.

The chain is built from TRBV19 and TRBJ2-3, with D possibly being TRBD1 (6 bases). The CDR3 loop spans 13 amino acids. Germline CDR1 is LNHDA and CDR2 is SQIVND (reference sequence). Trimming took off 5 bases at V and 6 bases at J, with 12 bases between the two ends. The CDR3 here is CASSAAGVDTQYF. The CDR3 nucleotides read TGTGCCAGTAGTGCAGCAGGGGTCGATACGCAGTATTTT.